These 27 T cell receptor beta chains came from one sample sequenced in a study of long-term antiretroviral therapy in people with HIV. The immunoSEQ assay was v3.0, run at survey level. Sequenced by immunoSEQ multiplex PCR; TCRdb stores in-frame clones only, minus some. The repertoire includes tens of thousands of clones, nearly 95% of them detected once, and less than 3% sits in the top ten. The sequencing here drew on unsorted PBMCs, taken 3.7 years after starting antiretroviral therapy. The receptors were sampled from a woman aged 45-59 years with HIV.

V usage is TRBV25-1 and J usage is TRBJ2-7; the D gene could be TRBD1 or TRBD2 (5 bases each). The CDR3 loop spans 13 amino acids. Germline-derived CDR1 and CDR2 are MGHDK and SYGVNS. V was pared by 7 bases and J by 6 bases, with 16 bases between. Here the CDR3 reads CASTHPGRLEQYF. CDR3 DNA sequence: TGTGCCAGCACCCACCCGGGGCGTCTCGAGCAGTACTTC.

The chain links TRBV5-1 to TRBJ1-2; 8 bases match TRBD1. With V trimmed by 4 bases and J by 4 bases, 6 bases remained unmatched. The CDR3 is 14 residues long. Germline V gene lookup returns CDR1 SGHRS and CDR2 YFSETQ. The CDR3 nucleotides are TGCGCCAGCAGCGACCGGACAGGGCCCTATGGCTACACCTTC. Translating gives CASSDRTGPYGYTF.

For the CDR3, the DNA is TGTGCCAGCAGCCCCGGGGGGGCCTGGATCGATGAGCAGTTCTTC. It specifies CASSPGGAWIDEQFF. This chain connects TRBV6-4 to TRBJ2-1; 8 nucleotides align to TRBD2. This CDR3 is 15 amino acids long. Germline V lookup: CDR1 MRHNA, CDR2 SNTAGT. Losses at the gene ends were 6 bases for V and 8 bases for J; bases not matched to a gene: 12.

The chain carries TRBV23-1 and TRBJ1-2; D is uncertain. TRBV23-1 is noted as an ORF with a role that remains uncertain. The CDR3 covers 13 residues. Trimming shortened V by 2 bases and J by 4 bases, and 8 bases separated the two germline ends. For the CDR3, the DNA is TGCGCCAGCAGTCAACAGTGTGGCTATGGCTACACCTTC. Translated: CASSQQCGYGYTF.

This clone was observed once. The chain employs TRBV7-2 and TRBJ1-4; TRBD1 agrees at 11 bases. This CDR3 is built from 14 residues. After removal of 5 bases from V and 8 bases from J, the junction contained 4 bases not matched to a gene. The V gene's germline CDR1 is SGHTA and CDR2 FQGNSA. CDR3 DNA sequence: TGTGCCAGCAGCCTGGGACAGGGGGACGAAAAACTGTTTTTT. Translated, it gives CASSLGQGDEKLFF. The full variable domain, rest sourced from reference TRBV7-2 and TRBJ1-4, is GAGVSQSPSNKVTEKGKDVELRCDPISGHTALYWYRQSLGQGLEFLIYFQGNSAPDKSGLPSDRFSAERTGGSVSTLTIQRTQQEDSAVYLCASSLGQGDEKLFFGSGTQLSVL.

The chain links TRBV5-1 to TRBJ2-2; D remains unclear. CDR1 is SGHRS, CDR2 YFSETQ, per germline. The CDR3 spans 14 residues. The germline V and J ends were trimmed by 5 bases and 5 bases, with 13 bases remaining between them. CDR3 protein: CASSLASLTGELFF. Here the CDR3 DNA reads TGCGCCAGCAGTCTGGCTAGTTTAACCGGGGAGCTGTTTTTT. Drawing the rest from reference TRBV5-1 and TRBJ2-2, the complete variable domain is KAGVTQTPRYLIKTRGQQVTLSCSPISGHRSVSWYQQTPGQGLQFLFEYFSETQRNKGNFPGRFSGRQFSNSRSEMNVSTLELGDSALYLCASSLASLTGELFFGEGSRLTVL.

The rearrangement links TRBV14 to TRBJ1-6; D uncertain. The CDR3 sequence is 15 residues long. Per the germline V gene, CDR1 is SGHDN and CDR2 is FVKESK. Trimming pared 2 bases from V and 5 bases from J, leaving 10 bases between. This CDR3 reads CASSQRQSDNSPLHF. The CDR3 region has the DNA TGTGCCAGCAGCCAAAGGCAGTCAGATAATTCACCCCTCCACTTT.

The chain carries TRBV19 and TRBJ1-5, with 7 bases lining up with TRBD1. Germline V gives CDR1 LNHDA, CDR2 SQIVND (reference sequence). This CDR3 comprises 16 residues. V was clipped by 0 bases and J by 5 bases; unmatched bases: 7. The CDR3 coding sequence is TGTGCCAGTAGTATAGATCAGGGGGGGATTCATCAGCCCCAGCATTTT. Translating it yields CASSIDQGGIHQPQHF.

The chain uses TRBV2 and TRBJ1-5, with TRBD1 matching 7 bases. With V trimmed by 5 bases and J by 7 bases, 2 bases remained unmatched. This CDR3 is built from 12 residues. The germline gives CDR1 SNHLY, CDR2 FYNNEI. The chain's CDR3 is CASSTGVQPQHF. The DNA of the CDR3 is TGTGCCAGCAGTACAGGGGTCCAGCCCCAGCATTTT.

This rearrangement joins TRBV7-2 to TRBJ2-2; D is possibly TRBD2 (5 bases). In germline, CDR1 is SGHTA, CDR2 FQGNSA. This CDR3 comprises 15 residues. V lost 6 bases to trimming and J lost 4 bases, with 15 bases between them. This CDR3 is CASSLLLASTGELFF. CDR3 DNA: TGTGCCAGCAGTCTGTTGCTAGCATCCACCGGGGAGCTGTTTTTT.

This clone is a singleton in its sample. This chain connects TRBV6-1 to TRBJ1-3; D perhaps matches TRBD1 (6 bases). Germline CDR1 MNHNS, CDR2 SASEGT. CDR3 length: 12 amino acids. Trimming cost V 11 bases and J 2 bases, with 10 bases left between them. The CDR3 reads CAHEGAGNTIYF. The CDR3, as DNA: TGTGCCCACGAGGGGGCTGGAAACACCATATATTTT.

The DNA of the CDR3 is TGTGCCAGCAGCTTAGCGATAGGCCCCTACGAGCAGTACTTC. It translates to CASSLAIGPYEQYF. This sequence joins TRBV7-9 and TRBJ2-7; D gene ambiguous. The CDR3 has 14 amino acids. V shed 0 bases and J shed 2 bases, with 8 bases lying between them. Per the germline V gene, CDR1 is SEHNR and CDR2 is FQNEAQ (reference sequence).

The chain joins TRBV27 to TRBJ1-5; no reliable D call. Trimming shortened V by 2 bases and J by 3 bases, and 8 bases separated the two germline ends. The CDR3 extends over 14 amino acids. Per germline, CDR1 MNHEY and CDR2 SMNVEV (reference sequence). The CDR3 loop reads CASSLVGFNQPQHF. The CDR3 DNA sequence: TGTGCCAGCAGTTTAGTAGGGTTCAATCAGCCCCAGCATTTT.

The chain joins TRBV6-5 to TRBJ1-1; the match to TRBD1 covers 9 bases. Germline CDR1 and CDR2: MNHEY and SVGAGI. The CDR3 spans 13 residues. The V gene end was trimmed by 5 bases and the J gene end by 10 bases; junction bases not matched to a gene: 8. The CDR3 spells CASSEPGQGTAFF. The CDR3 DNA follows: TGTGCCAGCAGTGAACCGGGACAGGGTACAGCTTTCTTT.

The chain couples TRBV4-1 to TRBJ1-4; D remains ambiguous. V shed 0 bases and J shed 3 bases, with 11 bases lying between them. Germline values: CDR1 MGHRA, CDR2 YSYEKL. This CDR3 has 16 amino acids. CDR3 loop: CASSQDYGVANEKLFF. CDR3 DNA: TGCGCCAGCAGCCAAGATTATGGAGTGGCTAATGAAAAACTGTTTTTT.

J is TRBJ2-7 and V is TRBV5-3, with 8 bases fitting TRBD1. Being an ORF, TRBV5-3 has a function that is uncertain. V lost 0 bases and J lost 2; bases outside the gene matches: 7. There are 16 residues in the CDR3. CDR3 sequence reads: CARSLVLTGVPYEQYF. The CDR3 DNA reads TGTGCCAGAAGCTTGGTCTTGACAGGGGTTCCCTACGAGCAGTACTTC.

The chain employs TRBV27 and TRBJ2-2; 9 bases fit TRBD1. In germline, CDR1 is MNHEY, CDR2 SMNVEV (reference sequence). The V gene end was trimmed by 6 bases and the J gene end by 1 base; junction bases not matched to a gene: 6. The CDR3 contains 16 residues. The CDR3 DNA reads TGTGCCAGCAGCGCTACGGGACAGGGGAACACCGGGGAGCTGTTTTTT. It codes for CASSATGQGNTGELFF.

This sequence joins TRBV5-4 and TRBJ1-6, with D possibly TRBD1 on 5 matching bases. Trimming left V 3 bases short and J 9 bases short, with 13 bases between. CDR1 SGHNT and CDR2 YYREEE come from the germline V gene (reference sequence). The CDR3 has 14 amino acids. The CDR3 sequence is CASSSLDQGSPLHF. The CDR3 coding sequence is TGTGCCAGCAGCTCCTTGGACCAGGGTTCACCCCTCCACTTT.

The chain carries TRBV5-5 and TRBJ2-7; D may be TRBD1 (5 bases). V lost 4 bases and J lost 4, with 9 bases in between. This CDR3 region has 12 residues. CDR1 and CDR2 from the germline V gene are SGHKS and YYEKEE (reference sequence). The DNA of the CDR3 is TGTGCCAGCAGCCCTCGACAGTACGAGCAGTACTTC. Its protein product is CASSPRQYEQYF.

The chain's CDR3 is CASSLLGTEAFF. DNA of the CDR3: TGTGCCAGCAGTCTCCTTGGGACAGAGGCTTTCTTT. The genes are TRBV6-6 and TRBJ1-1; 7 nucleotides align to TRBD1. Germline V gives CDR1 MNHNY, CDR2 SVGAGI (reference sequence). The CDR3 consists of 12 residues. J lost 11 bases, V lost 5 bases, and 8 bases had no gene match.

This clone was recorded a few times. Other DNA sequences in the sample encode the same CDR3. The rearrangement joins TRBV5-4 to TRBJ1-5; 7 bases are shared with TRBD1. Per the germline V gene, CDR1 is SGHNT and CDR2 is YYREEE (reference sequence). The CDR3 consists of 13 residues. V shed 4 bases and J 5 bases; nucleotides not matched to a gene: 3. DNA for the CDR3: TGTGCCAGCAGCCAGGGGGGTGATCAGCCCCAGCATTTT. Amino acids: CASSQGGDQPQHF.

The CDR3 bases are TGTGCCAGCAGCTTAAATACAGGAATCACCGGGGAGCTGTTTTTT. Amino acids: CASSLNTGITGELFF. The chain carries TRBV7-3 and TRBJ2-2; TRBD1 is a possible D gene (5 bases). The CDR3 runs 15 residues. V was clipped by 1 base and J by 4 bases, with 10 bases between them. Germline V gene lookup returns CDR1 SGHTA and CDR2 FQGTGA.

The chain carries TRBV7-9 and TRBJ2-3; 7 positions match TRBD1. CDR1 is SEHNR and CDR2 is FQNEAQ in the germline V gene (reference sequence). J lost 6 bases, V lost 5 bases, and 14 bases had no gene match. CDR3 length: 16 residues. The CDR3 loop reads CASSASRGLFLDTQYF. The CDR3 bases are TGTGCCAGCAGCGCCTCGAGGGGGCTTTTTTTGGATACGCAGTATTTT.

In this sample, this clone turned up once. The V and J genes are TRBV9 and TRBJ1-4, with 9 nucleotides matching TRBD1. Unmatched junction bases numbered 8, after V lost 0 bases and J lost 2 bases. CDR3 length: 18 amino acids. Germline CDR1 is SGDLS and CDR2 is YYNGEE. Here the CDR3 reads CASSVGILGTGTNEKLFF. The CDR3 bases are TGTGCCAGCAGCGTAGGAATACTCGGGACAGGGACTAATGAAAAACTGTTTTTT.

This clone was seen just once. CDR3 in amino acids: CSVGLGNVAFF. CDR3 coding DNA: TGCAGCGTTGGTCTGGGGAACGTAGCTTTCTTT. This chain connects TRBV29-1 to TRBJ1-1; D is undetermined. The CDR3 runs 11 residues. Germline assignment: CDR1 SQVTM and CDR2 ANQGSEA. Trimming removed 4 bases from V and 10 bases from J, with 13 bases in between.

The rearrangement links TRBV14 to TRBJ1-6; no firm D call. Looked up from germline, CDR1 is SGHDN and CDR2 is FVKESK. The length of the CDR3 is 13 residues. V lost 8 bases and J 0 bases, leaving 5 bases between the germline ends. Here the CDR3 DNA reads TGTGCCAGCCACAGCTCCTATAATTCACCCCTCCACTTT. This translates into CASHSSYNSPLHF.

V is TRBV9 and J is TRBJ2-5, with 8 bases fitting TRBD1. With 0 bases clipped from V and 4 bases from J, the junction kept 5 bases outside the gene matches. CDR1 SGDLS and CDR2 YYNGEE come from the germline V gene. The length of the CDR3 is 15 residues. CDR3 region: CASSVAITGGETQYF. CDR3 DNA sequence: TGTGCCAGCAGCGTAGCAATAACAGGGGGAGAGACCCAGTACTTC.